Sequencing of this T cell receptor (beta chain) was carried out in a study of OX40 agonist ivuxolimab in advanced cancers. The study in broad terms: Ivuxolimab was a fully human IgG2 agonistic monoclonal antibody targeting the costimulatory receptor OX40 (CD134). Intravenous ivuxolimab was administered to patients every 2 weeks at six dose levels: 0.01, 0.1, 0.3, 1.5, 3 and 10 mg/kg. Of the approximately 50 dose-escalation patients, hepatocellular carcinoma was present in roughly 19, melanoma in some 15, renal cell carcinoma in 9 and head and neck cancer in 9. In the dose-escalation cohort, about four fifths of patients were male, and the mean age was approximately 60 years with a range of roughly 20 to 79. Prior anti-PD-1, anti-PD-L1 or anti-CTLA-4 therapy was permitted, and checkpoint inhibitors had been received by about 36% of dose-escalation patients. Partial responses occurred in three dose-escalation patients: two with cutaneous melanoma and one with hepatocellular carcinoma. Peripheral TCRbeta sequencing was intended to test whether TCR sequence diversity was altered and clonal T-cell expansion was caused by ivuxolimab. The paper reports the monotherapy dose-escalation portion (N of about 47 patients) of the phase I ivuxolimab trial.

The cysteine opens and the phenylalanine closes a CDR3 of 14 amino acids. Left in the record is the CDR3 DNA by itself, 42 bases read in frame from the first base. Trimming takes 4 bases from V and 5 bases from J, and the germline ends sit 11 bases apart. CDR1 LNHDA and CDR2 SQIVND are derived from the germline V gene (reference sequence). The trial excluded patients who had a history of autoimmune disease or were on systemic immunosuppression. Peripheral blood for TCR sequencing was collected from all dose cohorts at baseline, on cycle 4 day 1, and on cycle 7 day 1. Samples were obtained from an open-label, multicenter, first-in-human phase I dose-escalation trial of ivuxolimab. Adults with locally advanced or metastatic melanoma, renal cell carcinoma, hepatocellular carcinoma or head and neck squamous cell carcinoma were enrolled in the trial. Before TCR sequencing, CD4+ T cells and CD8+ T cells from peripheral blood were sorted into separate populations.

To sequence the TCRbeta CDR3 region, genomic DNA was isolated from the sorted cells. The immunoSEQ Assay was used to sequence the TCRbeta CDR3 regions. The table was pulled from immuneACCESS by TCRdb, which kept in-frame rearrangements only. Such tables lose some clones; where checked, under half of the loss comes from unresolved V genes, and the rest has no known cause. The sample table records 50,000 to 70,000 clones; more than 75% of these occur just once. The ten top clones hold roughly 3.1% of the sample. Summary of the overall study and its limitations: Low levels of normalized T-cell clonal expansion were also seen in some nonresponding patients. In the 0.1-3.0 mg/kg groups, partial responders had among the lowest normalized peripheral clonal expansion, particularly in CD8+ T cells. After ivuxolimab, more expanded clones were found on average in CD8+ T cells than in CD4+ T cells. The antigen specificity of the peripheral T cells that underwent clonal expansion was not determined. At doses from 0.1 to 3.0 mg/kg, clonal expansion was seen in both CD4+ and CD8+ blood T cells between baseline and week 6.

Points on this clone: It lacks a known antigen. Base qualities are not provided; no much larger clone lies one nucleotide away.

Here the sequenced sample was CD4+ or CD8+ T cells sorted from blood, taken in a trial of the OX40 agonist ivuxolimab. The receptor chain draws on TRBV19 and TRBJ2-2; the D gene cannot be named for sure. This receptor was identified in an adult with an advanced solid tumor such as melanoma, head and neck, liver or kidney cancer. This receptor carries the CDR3 CASSNGRTTGELFF. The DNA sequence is TGTGCCAGTAGTAATGGTCGTACGACCGGGGAGCTGTTTTTT.